The rows below give T cell receptor beta chains drawn from one sample of a study of T cell responses to AZD1222 COVID-19 vaccine. The table came from immunoSEQ multiplex PCR; TCRdb's copy has only in-frame clones and leaves some out. This table has 180,000 or so clones, roughly 94% appearing once. The sample here was peripheral blood, taken on day 0 of AZD1222 vaccination. These receptors all come from an adult in good health. CDR3s include the opening cysteine and the closing phenylalanine or tryptophan. The D gene is left open where the match is weak. Size values are once, few and many counts, or a class for expanded clones, and some rows have none.

d_call	clone_size	j_call	v_call	cdr3_aa	cdr3_nt
TRBD2	.	TRBJ2-3	TRBV4-1	CASSQDSAGVLDTQYF	TGCGCCAGCAGCCAAGACTCAGCGGGAGTTTTAGATACGCAGTATTTT
TRBD2	.	TRBJ2-1	TRBV25-1	CASNPAGAYNEQFF	TGTGCCAGCAATCCTGCGGGAGCCTACAATGAGCAGTTCTTC
TRBD1	.	TRBJ2-3	TRBV5-1	CASSSGTGRSFF	TGCGCCAGCAGCAGCGGGACAGGGAGGTCCTTTTTT
.	few	TRBJ2-2	TRBV5-1	CASSTKIQGPGELFF	TGCGCCAGCAGCACTAAAATCCAGGGCCCCGGGGAGCTGTTTTTT
.	.	TRBJ2-1	TRBV2	CASSGERNNEQFF	TGTGCCAGCAGTGGGGAGCGGAACAATGAGCAGTTCTTC
.	.	TRBJ1-1	TRBV4-1	CASSQGGLVQILYTEAFF	TGCGCCAGCAGCCAAGGCGGCTTGGTACAGATCCTTTACACTGAAGCTTTCTTT
.	.	TRBJ2-1	TRBV2	CASSSEARSYNEQFF	TGTGCCAGCAGCTCGGAAGCCCGCTCCTACAATGAGCAGTTCTTC
.	.	TRBJ2-5	TRBV5-1	CASSLNTRETQYF	TGCGCCAGCAGCTTGAACACTCGGGAGACCCAGTACTTC
.	.	TRBJ1-5	TRBV19	CASSILDRIAHF	TGTGCCAGTAGTATACTTGACAGGATTGCGCATTTT
.	.	TRBJ2-7	TRBV10-1	CASSESRGDASQQVGDSYEQYF	TGCGCCAGCAGTGAGTCGAGGGGTGATGCCTCCCAACAGGTGGGGGATTCCTACGAGCAGTACTTC
TRBD1	.	TRBJ1-5	TRBV28	CASSLGQHNQPQHF	TGTGCCAGCAGTTTGGGACAGCACAATCAGCCCCAGCATTTT
.	.	TRBJ2-2	TRBV3-1/TRBV3-2	CASSPDTFTGELFF	TGTGCCAGCAGCCCCGACACTTTCACCGGGGAGCTGTTTTTT
TRBD1	.	TRBJ2-1	TRBV18	CASSTVGPRQGAWNEQFF	TGTGCCAGCTCAACGGTTGGGCCTCGACAGGGGGCCTGGAATGAGCAGTTCTTC
.	once	TRBJ2-1	TRBV5-1	CASSLLAESSYNEQFF	TGCGCCAGCAGCCTCTTAGCGGAGAGCTCCTACAATGAGCAGTTCTTC
TRBD1	.	TRBJ1-4	TRBV23-1	CASSPPPPREQGNEKLFF	TGCGCCAGCAGTCCACCTCCCCCGCGGGAACAGGGGAATGAAAAACTGTTTTTT
.	.	TRBJ2-7	TRBV27	CASGNFYEQYF	TGTGCCAGCGGTAATTTCTACGAGCAGTACTTC
.	.	TRBJ2-5	TRBV5-1	CASSLAGHQETQYF	TGCGCCAGCAGCTTGGCCGGACACCAAGAGACCCAGTACTTC
TRBD1	.	TRBJ1-6	TRBV9	CASSVGTGNSPLHF	TGTGCCAGCAGCGTTGGGACAGGGAATTCACCCCTCCACTTT
.	.	TRBJ2-3	TRBV28	CASSLLGTQADTQYF	TGTGCCAGCAGTTTATTGGGGACACAGGCTGATACGCAGTATTTT
.	.	TRBJ2-5	TRBV19	CASSIQLVGETQYF	TGTGCCAGTAGTATTCAGCTAGTTGGAGAGACCCAGTACTTC
.	.	TRBJ1-4	TRBV9	CASSAWDGEKLFF	TGTGCCAGCAGCGCTTGGGACGGTGAAAAACTGTTTTTT
.	once	TRBJ1-1	TRBV19	CASSRLSGTLNTEAFF	TGTGCCAGTAGCCGTCTGTCCGGGACATTGAACACTGAAGCTTTCTTT
.	.	TRBJ2-3	TRBV29-1	CSVVLAGLLGGDTQYF	TGCAGCGTTGTCTTGGCGGGACTGCTGGGGGGAGATACGCAGTATTTT
TRBD2	.	TRBJ2-1	TRBV3-1/TRBV3-2	CASSPGTSGLNNEQFF	TGTGCCAGCAGCCCCGGGACTAGCGGGCTGAACAATGAGCAGTTCTTC
.	once	TRBJ2-1	TRBV2	CASRQWLLKGGEQFF	TGTGCCAGCCGACAGTGGTTACTAAAAGGCGGTGAGCAGTTCTTC
.	.	TRBJ2-5	TRBV11-2	CASSLDGRAGYQETQYF	TGTGCCAGCAGCTTAGATGGTCGGGCAGGCTACCAGGAGACCCAGTACTTC
TRBD1	.	TRBJ1-2	TRBV29-1	CSVEVPGQGEGYTF	TGCAGCGTTGAAGTCCCGGGACAGGGGGAGGGCTACACCTTC
.	.	TRBJ1-2	TRBV24-1	CATSDGVEGRLDGYTF	TGTGCCACCAGTGATGGGGTGGAGGGGAGGCTGGATGGCTACACCTTC
.	.	TRBJ2-2	TRBV3-1/TRBV3-2	CASSQGGLVIPNTGELFF	TGTGCCAGCAGCCAAGGGGGCCTAGTGATCCCGAACACCGGGGAGCTGTTTTTT
.	.	TRBJ2-1	TRBV27	CASSLVGSYNEQFF	TGTGCCAGCAGCCTTGTGGGGTCCTACAATGAGCAGTTCTTC
TRBD2	once	TRBJ2-2	TRBV4-2	CASSQVGLAGASTGELFF	TGTGCCAGCAGCCAGGTCGGACTAGCGGGAGCGAGCACCGGGGAGCTGTTTTTT
.	.	TRBJ2-7	TRBV20-1	CSVLLRDEQYF	TGCAGTGTGCTGCTTCGTGACGAGCAGTACTTC
.	.	TRBJ2-1	TRBV6-1	CASSEPGLGLEQFF	TGTGCCAGCAGTGAACCAGGGTTGGGGCTTGAGCAGTTCTTC
TRBD1	.	TRBJ1-1	TRBV7-9	CASSEQGGTEAFF	TGTGCCAGCAGCGAACAGGGGGGGACTGAAGCTTTCTTT
.	.	TRBJ1-6	TRBV5-1	CASSLEGGNSPLHF	TGCGCCAGCAGCTTGGAGGGGGGTAATTCACCCCTCCACTTT
.	.	TRBJ1-1	TRBV18	CASSQRANTEAFF	TGTGCCAGCTCCCAAAGAGCGAACACTGAAGCTTTCTTT
.	.	TRBJ1-4	TRBV12-3/TRBV12-4	CASSRGQSEKLFF	TGTGCCAGCAGCCGGGGGCAGAGTGAAAAACTGTTTTTT
.	.	TRBJ1-6	TRBV6-1	CASSEVAGALNSPLHF	TGTGCCAGCAGTGAAGTAGCCGGGGCCCTAAATTCACCCCTCCACTTT
.	.	TRBJ2-7	TRBV5-1	CASGARPGRRQYF	TGCGCCAGCGGCGCGCGGCCTGGGCGACGGCAGTACTTC
TRBD1	.	TRBJ1-6	TRBV13	CASSIRDRGESPLHF	TGTGCCAGCTCGATCCGGGACAGGGGGGAATCACCCCTCCACTTT
.	.	TRBJ2-5	TRBV5-1	CASRRNLAPQETQYF	TGCGCCAGCAGACGTAACCTAGCGCCCCAAGAGACCCAGTACTTC
TRBD1	.	TRBJ2-3	TRBV27	CASSSGQGVTDTQYF	TGTGCCAGCAGTTCGGGACAGGGGGTCACAGATACGCAGTATTTT
.	.	TRBJ1-2	TRBV6-5	CASSYTGNYGYTF	TGTGCCAGCAGTTATACAGGGAACTATGGCTACACCTTC
TRBD2	.	TRBJ2-1	TRBV10-3	CATDSGSRSINEQFF	TGTGCCACCGATAGCGGGAGCAGGTCGATCAATGAGCAGTTCTTC
.	.	TRBJ2-7	TRBV7-8	CASSFFVFSYEQYF	TGTGCCAGCAGCTTTTTTGTATTTTCCTACGAGCAGTACTTC
.	.	TRBJ1-1	TRBV6-5	CASSYSAVWDTEAFF	TGTGCCAGCAGTTACTCCGCTGTTTGGGACACTGAAGCTTTCTTT
.	once	TRBJ2-5	TRBV28	CASSSSRVGETQYF	TGTGCCAGCAGTTCGTCCAGGGTAGGAGAGACCCAGTACTTC
.	.	TRBJ2-7	TRBV11-2	CATPGLRQYEQYF	TGTGCTACGCCGGGACTCCGCCAATACGAGCAGTACTTC
.	.	TRBJ1-2	TRBV6-5	CASSYSRRSRGYTF	TGTGCCAGCAGTTACTCGAGGAGGTCCCGTGGCTACACCTTC
.	.	TRBJ1-5	TRBV28	CASRGYSNQPQHF	TGTGCCAGCAGGGGATATAGCAATCAGCCCCAGCATTTT
TRBD2	.	TRBJ2-2	TRBV2	CASSPASGSFGELFF	TGTGCCAGCAGTCCGGCTAGCGGGAGCTTCGGGGAGCTGTTTTTT
.	.	TRBJ1-3	TRBV3-1/TRBV3-2	CASSQVLSGNTIYF	TGTGCCAGCAGCCAGGTTCTCTCTGGAAACACCATATATTTT
.	.	TRBJ2-3	TRBV9	CASSVGDFSTDTQYF	TGTGCCAGCAGCGTGGGGGATTTTAGCACAGATACGCAGTATTTT
.	.	TRBJ1-2	TRBV6-5	CASTLGWVNYGYTF	TGTGCCAGCACCCTAGGTTGGGTGAACTATGGCTACACCTTC
.	.	TRBJ1-2	TRBV27	CASRWQTVGNYGYTF	TGTGCCAGCCGTTGGCAGACAGTGGGGAACTATGGCTACACCTTC